Below, 20 T cell receptor beta chains from the same sample are listed, as sequenced in a study of cytomegalovirus exposure and HLA in healthy donors. The primer mix had 60 Vbeta and 13 Jbeta primers. The data were produced by immunoSEQ multiplex PCR, yet TCRdb's version contains in-frame clones alone and is incomplete. The sample holds tens of thousands of clones, roughly 90% seen once. Sequenced input: PBMCs. The receptor source for this set is a woman aged 40 to 55 in good health and CMV-seropositive.

This rearrangement joins TRBV5-1 to TRBJ1-3; D possibly corresponds to TRBD1 (6 bases). Germline V gene lookup returns CDR1 SGHRS and CDR2 YFSETQ. Trimming took 4 bases from V and 2 from J, leaving 16 bases between them. CDR3 length: 16 residues. CDR3 bases: TGCGCCAGCAGCATCTCAACTACAGGGACTGGAAACACCATATATTTT. Protein sequence: CASSISTTGTGNTIYF.

This clone was seen just once. The V and J genes are TRBV27 and TRBJ2-1; a possible D gene is TRBD2 (6 bases). Germline-derived CDR1 and CDR2 are MNHEY and SMNVEV (reference sequence). V was shortened by 2 bases and J by 7 bases, with 27 bases between the two germline ends. The CDR3 covers 19 residues. The CDR3 region is CASSLIPGVEGFGYNEQFF. DNA of the CDR3: TGTGCCAGCAGTTTAATTCCGGGGGTGGAGGGTTTCGGGTATAATGAGCAGTTCTTC.

The chain uses TRBV6-5 and TRBJ1-2; D is unresolved. The CDR3 sequence is 15 residues long. Trimming stripped 5 bases from V and 0 bases from J, with 13 bases between. The germline gives CDR1 MNHEY, CDR2 SVGAGI. In DNA form, the CDR3 reads TGTGCCAGCAGTGCCGTGCGGAAAACTAACTATGGCTACACCTTC. The encoded protein is CASSAVRKTNYGYTF.

The chain couples TRBV5-1 to TRBJ2-7; 7 bases are shared with TRBD1. With 3 bases clipped from V and 4 bases from J, the junction kept 7 bases outside the gene matches. Germline V lookup: CDR1 SGHRS, CDR2 YFSETQ. This CDR3 region has 14 residues. Here the CDR3 DNA reads TGCGCCAGCAGCTCCACAGGGGCTGGGTACGAGCAGTACTTC. Its translation: CASSSTGAGYEQYF.

The genes are TRBV20-1 and TRBJ2-7; D unresolved. With 4 bases removed from V and 3 bases from J, the gap between germline ends came to 7 bases. CDR3 length equals 11 residues. From germline, CDR1 is DFQATT and CDR2 SNEGSKA (reference sequence). The chain's CDR3 is CSATGLYEQYF. The CDR3 DNA reads as TGCAGTGCTACGGGTCTCTACGAGCAGTACTTC.

This clone was found a few times. J is TRBJ2-4 and V is TRBV6-4, with D possibly matching TRBD1 (5 bases). Germline lookup yields CDR1 MRHNA and CDR2 SNTAGT. Trimming left V 4 bases short and J 8 bases short, with 15 bases between. The CDR3 consists of 14 residues. The CDR3 sequence: CASSGSAGQDIQYF. As DNA, the CDR3 is TGTGCCAGCAGTGGTTCGGCAGGGCAAGACATTCAGTACTTC.

The rearrangement uses TRBV6-5 and TRBJ1-1; 8 bases match TRBD1. Looked up from germline, CDR1 is MNHEY and CDR2 is SVGAGI. V lost 6 bases, J lost 6 bases, and 12 bases stayed unmatched. The CDR3 is made up of 15 amino acids. CDR3 residues: CASSRTGGRRAEAFF. The CDR3 nucleotides are TGTGCCAGCAGCCGTACAGGGGGAAGGCGGGCTGAAGCTTTCTTT.

The chain links TRBV5-4 to TRBJ2-7, with D maybe TRBD2 (5 bases). V lost 4 bases, J lost 3 bases, and 17 bases lay in between. Germline V gives CDR1 SGHNT, CDR2 YYREEE (reference sequence). This CDR3 is built from 15 residues. Here the CDR3 reads CASSPGWGANYEQYF. CDR3 in DNA: TGTGCCAGCAGCCCGGGGTGGGGTGCCAACTACGAGCAGTACTTC.

The rearrangement links TRBV6-5 to TRBJ1-3, with D unresolved. CDR1 and CDR2 from the germline V gene are MNHEY and SVGAGI. This CDR3 spans 15 amino acids. Trimming left V 8 bases short and J 0 bases short, with 14 bases between. The CDR3 region has the DNA TGTGCCAGCTCGACGACTGCGAGCTCTGGAAACACCATATATTTT. Translation: CASSTTASSGNTIYF.

The chain links TRBV21-1 to TRBJ1-1; the table's D call of TRBD1 was not tested on the DNA. TRBV21-1 represents a pseudogene. This CDR3 spans 15 amino acids. CDR3 bases: TGTGCCAGCAGCAAAGGGGGAGACAGGGCCACTGAAGCTTTCTTT. Translated, it gives CASSKGGDRATEAFF.

This clone was recorded only once. This chain uses TRBV29-1 with TRBJ1-1; 7 positions match TRBD1. This CDR3 region has 13 residues. V gave up 6 bases and J gave up 3 bases; unmatched junction bases: 7. Germline loops: CDR1 SQVTM, CDR2 ANQGSEA. CDR3 in DNA: TGCAGCGTGAAAATAACAGGGGACACTGAAGCTTTCTTT. Protein: CSVKITGDTEAFF.

This chain uses TRBV6-5 with TRBJ1-1; weak D call: TRBD1 (6 bases). CDR1 is MNHEY, CDR2 SVGAGI, per germline. The CDR3 covers 12 residues. The V end lost 7 bases, the J end lost 10 bases, and 16 bases lay between the germline ends. For the CDR3, the DNA is TGTGCCAGCACTGGGGACAAACTGGGAGCTTTCTTT. Amino acid sequence: CASTGDKLGAFF.

This sequence joins TRBV6-5 and TRBJ1-1; D remains ambiguous. Germline V gene data show CDR1 as MNHEY and CDR2 as SVGAGI. Trimming removed 0 bases at V and 3 bases at J, with 8 bases between. This CDR3 region has 14 residues. CDR3 DNA sequence: TGTGCCAGCAGTTACTCGAGATCGGACACTGAAGCTTTCTTT. It specifies CASSYSRSDTEAFF.

The chain combines TRBV5-1 with TRBJ2-1, with TRBD1 matching over 7 bases. V was clipped by 3 bases and J by 5 bases; unmatched bases: 8. CDR3 size: 15 residues. Germline V gene data show CDR1 as SGHRS and CDR2 as YFSETQ. The CDR3 loop reads CASSSTGYMDNEQFF. The CDR3 DNA follows: TGCGCCAGCAGCTCGACAGGGTATATGGACAATGAGCAGTTCTTC.

This clone was seen once. V gene TRBV27 combines with J gene TRBJ2-1; 10 bases agree with TRBD2. CDR1 is MNHEY, CDR2 SMNVEV, per germline (reference sequence). V shed 4 bases and J 7 bases; nucleotides not matched to a gene: 13. The CDR3 has 17 amino acids. The CDR3: CASSSTYGTSDGNEQFF. In nucleotides, the CDR3 is TGTGCCAGCAGTTCTACCTACGGGACTAGCGATGGGAATGAGCAGTTCTTC.

This clone was recorded once. The chain has TRBV19 and TRBJ1-5; TRBD1 might be the D (6 bases). Deletions cut 6 bases from V and 4 bases from J, with 16 bases between. The CDR3 consists of 15 residues. Germline CDR1 and CDR2: LNHDA and SQIVND (reference sequence). The CDR3 loop is CASSLTYGTNQPQHF. Here the CDR3 DNA reads TGTGCCAGTAGCTTGACCTACGGGACAAATCAGCCCCAGCATTTT.

V is TRBV11-2 and J is TRBJ2-3; the match to TRBD1 covers 8 bases. The CDR3 runs 15 residues. CDR1 is SGHAT and CDR2 is FQNNGV in the germline V gene. The V segment lost 5 bases and the J segment 3 bases; nucleotides outside the gene matches: 7. CDR3 loop: CASSRDRGPTDTQYF. CDR3 bases: TGTGCCAGCAGCCGAGACAGGGGACCTACAGATACGCAGTATTTT.

The chain links TRBV7-7 to TRBJ2-7; D is perhaps TRBD2 (5 bases). Germline CDR1 is SSHAT and CDR2 is FNYEAQ (reference sequence). With 3 bases removed from V and 2 bases from J, the gap between germline ends came to 8 bases. This CDR3 is built from 13 residues. This CDR3 is CASSFGLAYEQYF. The CDR3 DNA reads as TGTGCCAGCAGCTTCGGACTGGCCTACGAGCAGTACTTC.

The V call is TRBV7-9, the J call TRBJ1-4, with D possibly matching TRBD1 (6 bases). The CDR3 runs 12 residues. From germline, CDR1 is SEHNR and CDR2 FQNEAQ (reference sequence). With 5 bases removed from V and 8 bases from J, the gap between germline ends came to 9 bases. The CDR3 here is CASSRQDEKLFF. The CDR3 DNA reads TGTGCCAGCAGCCGACAGGACGAAAAACTGTTTTTT.

This rearrangement joins TRBV5-1 to TRBJ2-3; 10 nucleotides line up with TRBD2. This CDR3 has 16 residues. J lost 0 bases, V lost 4 bases, and 5 bases had no gene match. CDR1 is SGHRS and CDR2 is YFSETQ in the germline V gene. The CDR3 protein is CASSPGLAESTDTQYF. The DNA of the CDR3 is TGCGCCAGCAGCCCAGGACTAGCGGAGAGCACAGATACGCAGTATTTT.